This T cell receptor beta chain emerged from a study of cytomegalovirus exposure and HLA in healthy donors (dated by TCRdb to the late 2010s). About the full investigation: In an earlier analysis of approximately 640 of the donors, around 290 Gb of sequence data and 100 million or so unique TCR beta sequences from 150 million to 200 million T cells were reported. Rather than drawing on any new phenotypic data, the later analysis identified candidate immune exposures from TCR beta sequences and the way those sequences occurred across donors. Roughly five DR-DQ haplotypes were handled as single units for association and clustering because linkage in the cohort was strong. Across 300 to 400 genotyped donors of the cohort, an average of roughly 230,000 unique TCR beta nucleotide sequences per donor were sequenced, and roughly 18% of those sequences were non-productive. Besides the first cohort of approximately 670 subjects, a separate validation cohort made up of 120 different subjects was used. The study used immunosequencing to profile the T cell repertoires of hundreds of subjects and linked those repertoires to cytomegalovirus serostatus. To study patterns of TCR occurrence, a later analysis re-analyzed previously published TCR beta repertoires from just over 650 donors and added high-resolution HLA genotyping. Among the roughly 400 genotyped donors, around 81% belonged to the genetic ancestry cluster associated with self-reported Caucasian donors. A later genetic analysis used genome-wide SNP genotypes for about 60% of the roughly 700 donors, treating that subset as a discovery cohort. The study was designed to test whether signatures of past pathogen exposure could be identified by cataloging public T cell receptors. Donor age, sex, ethnicity and CMV serostatus were compiled alongside the repertoire data. Typing coverage differed by locus: A, B, C, DRB1 and DQB1 were typed in about 629-640 donors, DQA1 in 500 to 550, DPA1 in 606, and DPB1 in 450 to 480. In an earlier analysis of several hundred of the donors, high-throughput TCR beta sequencing was used to judge whether each TCR beta V gene segment behaved as functional or pseudogenic. Roughly 300 gigabases of sequencing data and roughly 90 million unique TCR sequences were included in an early release covering around 650 HLA-typed donors. Both class I and class II loci were covered by HLA typing, at four-digit resolution. To predict cytomegalovirus infection status, the study brought together high-throughput TCR immunosequencing, statistical association of individual TCRs with disease status, and machine learning. Every repertoire in the discovery cohort had been generated on one and the same sequencing platform.

Comments on this clone: The clone's antigen remains unknown. No qualities accompany the bases; no much larger clone lies one base away.

What the study reported, not specific to this receptor: Strong co-occurrence of HLA alleles, especially DR and DQ, made assigning TCR associations to individual alleles difficult. Immune exposure information for the cohort was limited to CMV serostatus. In an earlier analysis of about 600 of the donors, most TCR beta V segments appeared in productive rearrangements about 87% or about 30% of the time, broadly matching IMGT annotations. Several of the top co-occurrence clusters appeared to be linked to parvovirus B19, influenza, CMV and Epstein-Barr virus, according to a later analysis. At a false discovery rate of 0.05, a later analysis linked 15,000 to 20,000 TCR beta sequences to specific HLA alleles. Because counts were too low, more than 15 rarely observed V segments, including chromosome 9 orphons, were excluded from the earlier analysis of 500 to 700 of the donors. The study listed approximately 150 TCR beta chains as associated with cytomegalovirus. The classifier was reported to diagnose cytomegalovirus status with high specificity and sensitivity in both the original and validation cohorts. A later analysis found that TCR association rates varied across HLA loci, with DRB1 alleles showing the most associated TCRs and HLA-C alleles the fewest. A further reported finding was that TCR beta sequences accurately predicted the HLA-A and HLA-B alleles for most subjects in the first cohort. In a later genetic analysis, a missense DCLRE1C variant was associated with V-gene and J-gene trimming of TCR beta chains, and the association was replicated in an independent cohort. Because the 87-base-pair reads could not distinguish some IMGT-functional V segments, including TRBV6-2 and TRBV6-3, those segments were excluded. Correlated functional status among segregating V segments might reflect linkage disequilibrium, but an unknown experimental factor could not be ruled out. Because HLA typing was missing for some donors at each locus, association tests included only the typed subset. According to a later genetic analysis, donors in an Asian-associated ancestry cluster had fewer N-insertions in productive TCRs than the roughly 670-donor mean. The authors suggested that the approach could potentially be generalized to other disease states and immunological phenotypes. A cluster of highly shared sequence variants was judged likely to be a technical artifact of the sequencing pipeline. In vitro tests confirmed that a few of the cytomegalovirus-associated TCR beta chains recognize cytomegalovirus antigens. According to a later analysis, most CMV-associated TCR beta chains appeared to be HLA-restricted, and the HLA associations seemed to be driven largely by CMV exposure. Compared with equally common non-associated chains, HLA-associated TCR beta chains in a later analysis were more clonally expanded and had lower generation probabilities. This cohort had only TCR beta chains sequenced, and the lack of alpha or paired-chain data limited which features could be detected. While some public TCRs were present in many individuals, most TCR sequences turned up only very rarely across donors. The presence/absence analyses assumed that sequencing depth was roughly uniform across donors, and that assumption may not be true.

Libraries were built with the immunoSEQ multiplex PCR assay. For the multiplex PCR, a mixture combining 60 forward primers for TCR Vbeta segments and 13 reverse primers for TCR Jbeta segments was used. The CDR3 region of rearranged TCR beta genes was amplified from genomic DNA by a multiplex PCR assay. On the Illumina HiSeq System, the amplified TCR beta libraries were sequenced as 87-base-pair reads. In the authors' own workflow: Across the 600 to 700 repertoires, a later analysis counted tens of millions of unique TCR beta chains, 8.5 million to 12 million of which were shared by at least two donors. Raw reads were error-corrected and collapsed into unique sequences by a nearest-neighbor algorithm in which closely related sequences were merged to remove PCR and sequencing errors. Alignment of CDR3 sequences to IMGT reference sequences was used to assign V, D and J gene segments. Each retained sequence needed at least a six-nucleotide match to both a V gene segment and a J gene segment. A rearrangement was called productive if the CDR3 had no stop codons and remained in frame with V and J, and every other rearrangement was called non-productive. CDR3 was defined by IMGT convention, running from the second conserved V-encoded cysteine to the conserved J-encoded phenylalanine. The earlier analysis of roughly 590 of the donors excluded any sequence lacking an unambiguous match to a single V gene segment. In an earlier analysis of some 590 of the donors, V segments were called functional above 56.7% productive rearrangements and were called segregating when the between-donor standard deviation exceeded 5%. A statistical classification framework was built for diagnosing cytomegalovirus status from the catalog of TCR beta chain sequences. V and J gene assignment, in a later analysis, came from comparing TCR nucleotide sequences with IMGT/GENE-DB human TR gene sequences. Using the TCRdist pipeline, a later analysis assigned CDR3 sequences along with most-parsimonious VDJ recombination scenarios. In a later analysis, every TCR beta chain was defined by the combination of its CDR3 amino acid sequence and its V-gene family, and reads without a unique V-gene family were dropped. In a later analysis, around 600 highly shared, low-generation-probability nucleotide sequences were removed to address suspected cross-contamination and a sequencing artifact. In a later analysis, a clonal expansion index was calculated for each public chain from normalized within-repertoire ranks of inferred template counts. A later analysis computed generation probabilities with a VDJ recombination model fitted to out-of-frame rearrangements, and checked the results against IGoR. In a later analysis, TCR-TCR, TCR-HLA and TCR-CMV co-occurrence was scored with hypergeometric tests, and a repertoire-size bias correction was applied to TCR pairs. In a later analysis, false discovery rates were estimated by permuting HLA or CMV assignments 20 times. In a later analysis, co-occurring TCRs were grouped using DBSCAN, with TCRdist sequence similarity added in when clustering inside HLA-allele-positive subsets. For co-occurrence clustering, repertoires with fewer than 30,000 or more than 120,000 public chains were excluded, along with roughly 5 repertoires with anomalous nucleotide sharing. Entries here come from immuneACCESS through TCRdb and include only in-frame sequences with V and J called. Some clones fail to appear in such tables; in the studies checked, an unresolved V gene covers under half of the shortfall, and the cause of the remainder is unknown. V and J calls and clone size are those listed in that table; D and trimming were worked out from the DNA. This sample is represented by 100,000 or so clones; about three quarters of them were singletons. The ten largest clones take up about 14% of the sample.

The cohort was made up of roughly 670 healthy bone marrow donors. All cohort members were sampled while nominally healthy, although unrecorded immune exposures were likely present. The donor tested CMV seropositive and was one of the 289 seropositive cohort members. A peripheral blood sample was provided by each donor, and peripheral blood mononuclear cells were used for TCR beta sequencing. Genomic DNA was extracted from the blood cell samples with the Qiagen DNeasy Blood Extraction Kit. The germline V gene (reference sequence) gives CDR1 as LNHDA and CDR2 as SQIVND. CDR3 length: 15 amino acids, cysteine to phenylalanine. This entry keeps only the CDR3 DNA: 45 bases, framed from base 1. V was cut back by 6 bases and J by 2 bases, leaving a gap of 13 bases between them.

Input material: PBMCs. The origin of this receptor is a male donor in good health and CMV-seropositive. The chain uses TRBV19 and TRBJ2-2, with a weak D call of TRBD1 (6 bases match). CDR3 sequence: CASRYGTQNTGELFF. The sequence in DNA is TGTGCCAGTAGGTACGGGACACAAAACACCGGGGAGCTGTTTTTT.